A single sample gave rise to the 7 T cell receptor beta chains below, sequenced in a study of OX40 agonist ivuxolimab in advanced cancers. Sequencing used immunoSEQ multiplex PCR; TCRdb keeps in-frame clones, though not all of them. This table holds 75,000 to 100,000 clones, 91% found once. The input for sequencing was CD4+ or CD8+ T cells sorted from blood, taken in a trial of the OX40 agonist ivuxolimab. These receptors all stem from an adult with an advanced solid tumor such as melanoma, head and neck, liver or kidney cancer.

J is TRBJ2-5 and V is TRBV4-1; TRBD2 matches 11 bases. Germline CDR1 reads MGHRA; CDR2 reads YSYEKL. The CDR3 runs 17 residues. With V trimmed by 3 bases and J by 4 bases, 10 bases remained unmatched. The CDR3 sequence is CASSHGVAGGDGETQYF. For the CDR3, the DNA is TGCGCCAGCAGCCATGGGGTAGCGGGAGGGGATGGAGAGACCCAGTACTTC.

The CDR3 nucleotides are TGTGCCAGCAGCAAAACAAGCAGGGGATCTGGTACAGATACGCAGTATTTT. Translating gives CASSKTSRGSGTDTQYF. This chain joins TRBV11-3 and TRBJ2-3; D may be TRBD1 (6 bases). Per germline, CDR1 SGHNT and CDR2 YENEEA. CDR3 size: 17 residues. V was pared by 5 bases and J by 3 bases, with 21 bases between.

The rearrangement uses TRBV7-8 and TRBJ2-1, with D tentatively TRBD1 (5 bases). In germline, CDR1 is SGHVS, CDR2 FQNEAQ. V was trimmed by 2 bases and J by 7 bases, leaving 12 bases between them. CDR3 length: 14 amino acids. DNA of the CDR3: TGTGCCAGCAGCTTAAGACAGCCGTCGAATGAGCAGTTCTTC. Residues: CASSLRQPSNEQFF.

The rearrangement uses TRBV15 and TRBJ1-4; maybe TRBD1 (5 bases). V was cut by 0 bases and J by 8 bases, with 10 bases left in between. Germline CDR1 is LNHNV and CDR2 is YYDKDF (reference sequence). This CDR3 contains 14 residues. CDR3 in DNA: TGTGCCACCAGCAGAGACCGGGGCCAGGAAAAACTGTTTTTT. Translated, it gives CATSRDRGQEKLFF.

The CDR3 region is CATRTTSGSYEQYF. The CDR3 DNA is TGTGCCACCAGAACGACTAGCGGGTCCTACGAGCAGTACTTC. V gene TRBV15 combines with J gene TRBJ2-7; 10 bases are a match to TRBD2. Germline CDR1 reads LNHNV; CDR2 reads YYDKDF (reference sequence). J lost 1 base, V lost 6 bases, and 3 bases had no gene match. The CDR3 extends over 14 amino acids.

The chain carries TRBV6-6 and TRBJ2-5; TRBD2 might be the D (6 bases). Germline CDR1 MNHNY, CDR2 SVGAGI (reference sequence). The CDR3 sequence is 13 residues long. With 2 bases removed from V and 12 bases from J, the gap between germline ends came to 16 bases. The CDR3 DNA sequence: TGTGCCAGCAGTTACGGAGGGGACCCCACTAAGTACTTC. Its translation: CASSYGGDPTKYF.

The count of this clone is one. V is TRBV5-4 and J is TRBJ2-2; 9 positions agree with TRBD1. This CDR3 comprises 15 residues. CDR1 and CDR2 from the germline V gene are SGHNT and YYREEE (reference sequence). The V and J ends lost 5 bases and 6 bases, in that order; junction bases with no gene match: 8. CDR3 loop: CASRSGTGSSGELFF. The CDR3 nucleotides read TGTGCCAGCAGATCCGGGACAGGGTCGTCCGGGGAGCTGTTTTTT. Supplemented by reference TRBV5-4 and TRBJ2-2, the full variable domain reads ETGVTQSPTHLIKTRGQQVTLRCSSQSGHNTVSWYQQALGQGPQFIFQYYREEENGRGNFPPRFSGLQFPNYSSELNVNALELDDSALYLCASRSGTGSSGELFFGEGSRLTVL.